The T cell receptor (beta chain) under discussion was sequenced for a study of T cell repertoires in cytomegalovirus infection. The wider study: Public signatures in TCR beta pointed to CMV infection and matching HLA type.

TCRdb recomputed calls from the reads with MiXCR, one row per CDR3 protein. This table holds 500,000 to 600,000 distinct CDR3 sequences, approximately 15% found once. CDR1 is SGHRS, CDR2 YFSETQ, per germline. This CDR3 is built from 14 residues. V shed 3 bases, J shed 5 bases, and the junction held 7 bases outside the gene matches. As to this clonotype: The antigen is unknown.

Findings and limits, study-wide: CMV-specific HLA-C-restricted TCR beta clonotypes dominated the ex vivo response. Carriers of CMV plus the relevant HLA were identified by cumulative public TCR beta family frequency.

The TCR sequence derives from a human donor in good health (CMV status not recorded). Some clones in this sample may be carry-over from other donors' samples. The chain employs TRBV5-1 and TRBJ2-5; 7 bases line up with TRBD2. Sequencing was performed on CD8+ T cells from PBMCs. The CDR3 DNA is TGCGCCAGCAGCTCTCCAGCGGGATGGGAGACCCAGTACTTC. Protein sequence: CASSSPAGWETQYF.